Here is one TCR beta chain with its context. Its cognate antigen is unknown. The entry originates in a study of CD8 T cells in Susac syndrome. Study results and caveats: The CD4+ T cell repertoire of patients with Susac syndrome showed no detectable clonal expansion.

The CDR3 has 11 amino acids. Germline CDR1 reads DFQATT; CDR2 reads SNEGSKA (reference sequence). When the RNA was reverse transcribed, random hexamers were used with an input of about 0.5 to 1 ug. Amplification of TCR beta CDR3 across 54 Vbeta and 13 Jbeta was performed with immunoSEQ multiplex PCR. One entry per CDR3 protein results from TCRdb running MiXCR on the immunoSEQ multiplex PCR reads. The sample shows 240,000 or so distinct CDR3 sequences, about 96% of them seen only once. Sequencing was performed on CD4+ T cells from PBMCs. The V and J genes are TRBV20-1 and TRBJ2-1, with TRBD1 matching over 7 bases. The sequence was obtained from a human donor with Susac syndrome. The CDR3 here is CSPGQFNEQFF. The CDR3 DNA reads TGCAGCCCGGGACAGTTCAATGAGCAGTTCTTC.